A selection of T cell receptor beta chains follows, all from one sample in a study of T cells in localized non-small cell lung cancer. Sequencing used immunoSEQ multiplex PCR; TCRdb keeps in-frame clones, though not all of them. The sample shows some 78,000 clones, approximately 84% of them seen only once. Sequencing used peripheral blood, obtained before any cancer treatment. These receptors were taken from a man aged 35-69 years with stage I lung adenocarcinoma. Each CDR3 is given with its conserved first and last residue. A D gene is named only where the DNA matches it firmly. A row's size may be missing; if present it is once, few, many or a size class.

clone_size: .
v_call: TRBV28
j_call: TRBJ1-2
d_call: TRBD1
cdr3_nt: TGTGCCAGCAGTTTACAGACAGGGAGGTATGGCTACACCTTC
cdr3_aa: CASSLQTGRYGYTF

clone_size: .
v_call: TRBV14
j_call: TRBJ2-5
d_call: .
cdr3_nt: TGTGCCAGCAGCCGGTCGGGGGGCCGTCCTGTCGAGACCCAGTACTTC
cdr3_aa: CASSRSGGRPVETQYF

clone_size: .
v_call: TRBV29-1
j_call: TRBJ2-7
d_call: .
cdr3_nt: TGCAGCGTTGGAGGGGGGCGCGACGAGCAGTACTTC
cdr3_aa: CSVGGGRDEQYF

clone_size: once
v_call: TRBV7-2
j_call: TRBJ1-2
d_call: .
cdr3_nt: TGTGCCAGCAGGTCGACAGCCAGTATAGGCTACACCTTC
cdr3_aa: CASRSTASIGYTF

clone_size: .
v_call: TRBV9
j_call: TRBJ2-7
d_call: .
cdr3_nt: TGTGCCAGCAGCGTACTAACCGCTGGGGAGCAGTACTTC
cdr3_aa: CASSVLTAGEQYF

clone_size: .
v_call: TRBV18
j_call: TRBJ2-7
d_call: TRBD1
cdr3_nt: TGTGCCAGCTCCCAACGGGGACAGGGTTACTTC
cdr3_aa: CASSQRGQGYF

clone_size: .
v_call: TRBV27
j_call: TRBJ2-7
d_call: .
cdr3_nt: TGTGCCAGCAGCGAGAACGGCCCCAGGGCGTGGGGGGAGCAGTACTTC
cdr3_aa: CASSENGPRAWGEQYF

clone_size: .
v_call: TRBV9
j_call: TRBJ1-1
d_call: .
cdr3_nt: TGTGCCAGCAGCGCCCCAGGATCCACTGAAGCTTTCTTT
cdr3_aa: CASSAPGSTEAFF

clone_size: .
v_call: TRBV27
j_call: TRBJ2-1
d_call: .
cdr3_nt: TGTGCCAGCAGTTTTAAGGGGCTCAAAGTGGTCTTC
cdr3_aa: CASSFKGLKVVF

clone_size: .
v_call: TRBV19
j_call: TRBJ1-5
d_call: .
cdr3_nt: TGTGCCAGTAGTCAAAACAGGGTGGATGGCCAGCCCCAGCATTTT
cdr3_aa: CASSQNRVDGQPQHF

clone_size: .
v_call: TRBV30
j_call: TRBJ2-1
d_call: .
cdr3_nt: TGTGCCTGGAGTGTAAGCGGTTTCTCCTACAATGAGCAGTTCTTC
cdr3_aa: CAWSVSGFSYNEQFF

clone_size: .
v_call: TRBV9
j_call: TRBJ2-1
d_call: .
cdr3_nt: TGTGCCAGCAGCTTGAACGAGGGCTCCTACAATGAGCAGTTCTTC
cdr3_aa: CASSLNEGSYNEQFF

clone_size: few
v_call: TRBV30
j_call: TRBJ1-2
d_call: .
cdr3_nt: TGTGCCTGGAGTAGACAGGCGGGCTATGGCTACACCTTC
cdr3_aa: CAWSRQAGYGYTF

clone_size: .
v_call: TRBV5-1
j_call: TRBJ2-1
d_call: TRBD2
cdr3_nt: TGCGCCAGCAGCTTGGCTAGCGGGAGGGTAGCAAGTGTTGAGCAGTTCTTC
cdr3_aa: CASSLASGRVASVEQFF

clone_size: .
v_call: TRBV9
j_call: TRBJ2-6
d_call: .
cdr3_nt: TGTGCCAGCAGCGTAGATCCTGGGGCCAACGTCCTGACTTTC
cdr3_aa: CASSVDPGANVLTF

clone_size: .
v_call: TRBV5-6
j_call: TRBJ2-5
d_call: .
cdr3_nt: TGTGCCAGCAGCTTGTCTACCGGGGCGCTTAGGAAGACCCAGTACTTC
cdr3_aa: CASSLSTGALRKTQYF

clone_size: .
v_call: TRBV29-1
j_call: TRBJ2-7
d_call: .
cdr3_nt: TGCAGCGTTCTTATGGGACGGCAAATTACCTACGAGCAGTACTTC
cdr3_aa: CSVLMGRQITYEQYF

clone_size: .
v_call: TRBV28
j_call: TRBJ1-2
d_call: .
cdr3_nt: TGTGCCAGCAGAACCACTCACGGGCCTTATGGCTACACCTTC
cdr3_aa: CASRTTHGPYGYTF

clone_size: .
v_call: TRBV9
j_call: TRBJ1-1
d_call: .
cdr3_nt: TGTGCCAGCAGCGTAGTTAGTTCTGGTGGCCCTCTAAACACTGAAGCTTTCTTT
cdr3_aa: CASSVVSSGGPLNTEAFF

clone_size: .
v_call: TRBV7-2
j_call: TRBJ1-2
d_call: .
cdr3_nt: TGTGCCAGCAGCTTAAGCACGGGGTACACCTTC
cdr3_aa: CASSLSTGYTF

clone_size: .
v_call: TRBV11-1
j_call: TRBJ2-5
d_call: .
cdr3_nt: TGTGCCAGCAGCCAATATCTGTTTCAAGAGACCCAGTACTTC
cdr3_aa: CASSQYLFQETQYF

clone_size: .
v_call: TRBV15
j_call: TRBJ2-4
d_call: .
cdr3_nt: TGTGCCACCAGCAGAGATCGAGCCAGGGAGGACGGGGCAGCCAAAAACATTCAGTACTTC
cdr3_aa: CATSRDRAREDGAAKNIQYF

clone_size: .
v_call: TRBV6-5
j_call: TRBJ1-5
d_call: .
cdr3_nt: TGTGCCAGCAGAAGGGGACAATATAGCAATCAGCCCCAGCATTTT
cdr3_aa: CASRRGQYSNQPQHF

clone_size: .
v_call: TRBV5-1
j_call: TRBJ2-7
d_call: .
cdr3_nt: TGCGCCAGCAGCTTGGGGACCACCTCCACCTACGAGCAGTACTTC
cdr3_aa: CASSLGTTSTYEQYF

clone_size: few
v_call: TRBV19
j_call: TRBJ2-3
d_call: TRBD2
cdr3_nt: TGTGCCAGTAGTATTCGTCGTTCGGGGACTAGATCGGCAGATACGCAGTATTTT
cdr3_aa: CASSIRRSGTRSADTQYF

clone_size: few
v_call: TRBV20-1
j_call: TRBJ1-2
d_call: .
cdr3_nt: TGCAGTGCTAGAGTCGGGAATGGCTACACCTTC
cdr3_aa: CSARVGNGYTF

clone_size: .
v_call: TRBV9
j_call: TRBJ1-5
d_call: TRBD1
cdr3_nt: TGTGCCAGCAGCGTCGGGACAGGCAATCAGCCCCAGCATTTT
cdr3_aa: CASSVGTGNQPQHF

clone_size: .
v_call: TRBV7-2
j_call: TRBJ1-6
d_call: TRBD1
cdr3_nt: TGTGCCAGCAGCCAGGGGGGGGCCGTCTCACCCCTCCACTTT
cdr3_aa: CASSQGGAVSPLHF

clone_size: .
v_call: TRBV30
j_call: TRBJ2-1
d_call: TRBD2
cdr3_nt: TGTGCCTGGAGTGCGGCTAGCGGGGGGGCCAATGAGCAGTTCTTC
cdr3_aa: CAWSAASGGANEQFF

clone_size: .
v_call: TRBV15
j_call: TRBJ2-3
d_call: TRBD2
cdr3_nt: TGTGCCACCAGCAGAGGGGGAGGGATAGATACGCAGTATTTT
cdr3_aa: CATSRGGGIDTQYF

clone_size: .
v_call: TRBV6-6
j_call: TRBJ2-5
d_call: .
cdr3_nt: TGTGCCAGCAGCCAAGCCGGGACTTCGAGGCAAGAGACCCAGTACTTC
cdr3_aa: CASSQAGTSRQETQYF

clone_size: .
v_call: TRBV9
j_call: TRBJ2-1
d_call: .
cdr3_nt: TGTGCCAGCAGCCCCATAGAGGGGAGTAGAGGTGAGCAGTTCTTC
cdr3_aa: CASSPIEGSRGEQFF

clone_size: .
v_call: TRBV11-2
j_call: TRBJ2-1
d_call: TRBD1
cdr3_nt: TGTGCCAGCAGACTACAGGGGGCCAGATCCTACAATGAGCAGTTCTTC
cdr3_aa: CASRLQGARSYNEQFF

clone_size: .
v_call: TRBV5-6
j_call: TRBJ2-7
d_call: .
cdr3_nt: TGTGCCAGCAGCTCAGGGTTAAAGCTCTACGAGCAGTACTTC
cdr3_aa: CASSSGLKLYEQYF

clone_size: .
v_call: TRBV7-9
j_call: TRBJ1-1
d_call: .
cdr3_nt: TGTGCCAGCAGCTCAACGACAGGCATGAACACTGAAGCTTTCTTT
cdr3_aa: CASSSTTGMNTEAFF

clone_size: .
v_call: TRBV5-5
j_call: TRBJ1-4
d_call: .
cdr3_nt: TGTGCCACCGAGCGGGTCAATGAAAAACTGTTTTTT
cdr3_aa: CATERVNEKLFF

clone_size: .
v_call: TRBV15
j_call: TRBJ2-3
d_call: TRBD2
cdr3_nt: TGTGCCACCAGCAGGGGGACTAGCGGGGGTCAGAATACGCAGTATTTT
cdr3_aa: CATSRGTSGGQNTQYF

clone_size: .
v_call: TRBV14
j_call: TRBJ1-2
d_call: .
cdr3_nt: TGTGCCAGCAGCCAGGTGGCAGGGGCTGGCTACACCTTC
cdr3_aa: CASSQVAGAGYTF

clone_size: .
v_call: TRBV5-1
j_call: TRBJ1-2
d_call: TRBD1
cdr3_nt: TGCGCCAGCAGCTTTGGAGGGGGACAGGGGTTGAGGAATGGCTACACCTTC
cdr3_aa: CASSFGGGQGLRNGYTF

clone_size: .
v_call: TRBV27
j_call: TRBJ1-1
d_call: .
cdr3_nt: TGTGCCAGCAGTTTGGGGGGTTCTGAAGCTTTCTTT
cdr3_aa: CASSLGGSEAFF

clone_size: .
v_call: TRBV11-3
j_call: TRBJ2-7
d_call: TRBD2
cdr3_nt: TGTGCCAGCAGCCCCAAGCGGGGAGAACCAAAGACCCGCTACGAGCAGTACTTC
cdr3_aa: CASSPKRGEPKTRYEQYF